This T cell receptor (beta chain) came from a study of human T cells and chemical hapten exposure. In the study overall: Patch testing was performed with 0.01% DPC on the upper back, with reading at 6 days.

This clonotype was counted ten times or more. The antigen is not known. Study-wide points: PT1 expanded TCR counts and patch test score correlated positively.

Time point described: pre-sensitization, week 0. Treatment: therapeutic diphenylcyclopropenone sensitization with weekly scalp DPC. It was from unfractionated whole blood that total RNA was extracted. V was pared by 0 bases and J by 3 bases, with 11 bases between. The germline V gene encodes CDR1 SGHTA and CDR2 FQGNSA. This CDR3 spans 15 amino acids. Per the original data handling: TCR counts had a median of about 99,000 per sample and spanned about 23,224 to 750,000. TCRdb passed the RACE reads through MiXCR, listing each CDR3 protein once. TCRdb's processing, not the authors' own work, is the source of the V and J calls. The sample gives roughly 90,000 distinct CDR3 sequences, roughly 9.1% of which show up once; around 4% is in the top ten.

The TCR sequence derives from a woman aged 40 to 50 with alopecia areata. Some clones in this sample may be carry-over from other donors' samples. The chain links TRBV7-2 to TRBJ1-1; perhaps TRBD1 as D (5 bases). The sample consisted of whole blood, taken in connection with sensitization to the hapten diphenylcyclopropenone (DPC). CDR3 DNA: TGTGCCAGCAGCTTAGCGCGGGGGGGGTACACTGAAGCTTTCTTT. It translates to CASSLARGGYTEAFF. Full variable domain (rest looked up from reference TRBV7-2 and TRBJ1-1): GAGVSQSPSNKVTEKGKDVELRCDPISGHTALYWYRQSLGQGLEFLIYFQGNSAPDKSGLPSDRFSAERTGGSVSTLTIQRTQQEDSAVYLCASSLARGGYTEAFFGQGTRLTVV.